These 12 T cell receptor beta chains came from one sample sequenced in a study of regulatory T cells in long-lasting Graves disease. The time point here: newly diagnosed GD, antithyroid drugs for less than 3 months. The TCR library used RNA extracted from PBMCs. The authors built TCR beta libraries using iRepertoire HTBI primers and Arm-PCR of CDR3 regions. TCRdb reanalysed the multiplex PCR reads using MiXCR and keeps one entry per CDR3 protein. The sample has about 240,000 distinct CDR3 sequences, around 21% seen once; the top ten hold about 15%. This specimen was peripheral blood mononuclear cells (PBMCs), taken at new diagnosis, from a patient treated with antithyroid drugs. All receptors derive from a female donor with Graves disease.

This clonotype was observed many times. The CDR3, as DNA: TGTGCCACCAGCAGAACACCGGGACAGGGGTGGGGAAACACCGGGGAGCTGTTTTTT. Protein product: CATSRTPGQGWGNTGELFF. This rearrangement joins TRBV15 to TRBJ2-2, with 10 bases matching TRBD1. Germline values: CDR1 LNHNV, CDR2 YYDKDF (reference sequence). This CDR3 is built from 19 residues. The V and J ends lost 2 bases and 2 bases, in that order; junction bases with no gene match: 11. Full variable domain (outside the CDR3, taken from reference TRBV15 and TRBJ2-2): DAMVIQNPRYQVTQFGKPVTLSCSQTLNHNVMYWYQQKSSQAPKLLFHYYDKDFNNEADTPDNFQSRRPNTSFCFLDIRSPGLGDTAMYLCATSRTPGQGWGNTGELFFGEGSRLTVL.

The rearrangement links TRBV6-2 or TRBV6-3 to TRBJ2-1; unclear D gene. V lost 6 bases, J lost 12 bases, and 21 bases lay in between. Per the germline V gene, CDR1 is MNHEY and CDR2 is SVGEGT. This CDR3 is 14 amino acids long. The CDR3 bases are TGTGCCAGCAGGTTGCGGACCAACCCCGGCGGGCAGTTCTTC. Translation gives CASRLRTNPGGQFF.

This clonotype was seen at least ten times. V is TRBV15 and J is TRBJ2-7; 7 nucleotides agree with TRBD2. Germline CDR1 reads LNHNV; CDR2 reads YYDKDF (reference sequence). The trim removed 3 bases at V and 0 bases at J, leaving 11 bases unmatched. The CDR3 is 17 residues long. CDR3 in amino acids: CATSRALKAGRSYEQYF. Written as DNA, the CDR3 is TGTGCCACCAGCAGGGCCCTTAAAGCGGGGCGCTCCTACGAGCAGTACTTC.

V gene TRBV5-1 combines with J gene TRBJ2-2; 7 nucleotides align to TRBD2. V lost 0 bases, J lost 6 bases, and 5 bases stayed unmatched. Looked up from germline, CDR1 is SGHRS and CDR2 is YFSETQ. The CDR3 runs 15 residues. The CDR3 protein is CASSLDGGGAGELFF. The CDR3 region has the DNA TGCGCCAGCAGCTTGGACGGCGGGGGTGCCGGGGAGCTGTTTTTT.

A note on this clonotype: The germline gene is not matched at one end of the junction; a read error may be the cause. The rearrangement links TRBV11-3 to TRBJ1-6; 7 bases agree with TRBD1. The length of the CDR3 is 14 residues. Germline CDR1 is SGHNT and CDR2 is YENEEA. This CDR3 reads CASSQGTANSPPHF. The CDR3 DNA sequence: TGTGCCAGCAGCCAAGGGACAGCCAATTCACCCCCCCACTTT.

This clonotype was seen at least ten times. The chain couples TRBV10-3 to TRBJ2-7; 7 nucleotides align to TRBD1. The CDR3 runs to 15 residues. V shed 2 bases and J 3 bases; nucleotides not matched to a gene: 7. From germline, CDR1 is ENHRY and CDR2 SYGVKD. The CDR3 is CAISEPRQGSYEQYF. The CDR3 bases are TGTGCCATCAGTGAGCCAAGACAGGGCAGCTACGAGCAGTACTTC.

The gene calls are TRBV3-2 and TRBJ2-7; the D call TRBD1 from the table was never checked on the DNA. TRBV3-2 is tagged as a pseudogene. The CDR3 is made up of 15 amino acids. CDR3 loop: CASSQDLGGPYEQYF. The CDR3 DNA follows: TGTGCCAGCAGCCAAGATCTAGGGGGTCCCTACGAGCAGTACTTC.

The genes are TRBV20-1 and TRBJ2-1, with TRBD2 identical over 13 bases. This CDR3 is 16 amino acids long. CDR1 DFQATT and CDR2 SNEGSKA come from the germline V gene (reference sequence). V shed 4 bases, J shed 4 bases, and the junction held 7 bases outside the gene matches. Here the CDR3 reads CSANKGLAGTYNEQFF. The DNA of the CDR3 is TGCAGTGCTAATAAGGGACTAGCGGGGACGTACAATGAGCAGTTCTTC.

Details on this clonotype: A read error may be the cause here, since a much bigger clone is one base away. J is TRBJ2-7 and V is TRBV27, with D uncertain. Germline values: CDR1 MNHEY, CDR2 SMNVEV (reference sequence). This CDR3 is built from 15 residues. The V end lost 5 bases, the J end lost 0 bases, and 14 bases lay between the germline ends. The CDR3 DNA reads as TGTGCCAGCAGTGATTTGGGTGTCGACTCCTACGAGCAGTACTTC. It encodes CASSDLGVDSYEQYF.

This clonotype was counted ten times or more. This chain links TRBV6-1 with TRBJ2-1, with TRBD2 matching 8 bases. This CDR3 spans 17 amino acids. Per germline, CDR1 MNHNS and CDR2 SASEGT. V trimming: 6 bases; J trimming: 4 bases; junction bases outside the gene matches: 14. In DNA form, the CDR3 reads TGTGCCAGCAGGGAGATTCGTAGCGGGATCGGTTACAATGAGCAGTTCTTC. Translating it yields CASREIRSGIGYNEQFF.

CDR3 residues: CASTRTPPAETQYF. The CDR3 DNA sequence: TGTGCCAGCACCCGGACACCCCCGGCGGAGACCCAGTACTTC. V and J are TRBV27 and TRBJ2-5, with D possibly matching TRBD1 (5 bases). V lost 7 bases, J lost 5 bases, and 17 bases lay in between. Looked up from germline, CDR1 is MNHEY and CDR2 is SMNVEV (reference sequence). The CDR3 is made up of 14 amino acids.

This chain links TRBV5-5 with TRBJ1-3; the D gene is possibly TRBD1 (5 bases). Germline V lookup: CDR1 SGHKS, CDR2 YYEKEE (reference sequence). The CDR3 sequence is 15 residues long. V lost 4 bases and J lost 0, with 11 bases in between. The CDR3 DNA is TGTGCCAGCAGCACAGGACAAATCTCTGGAAACACCATATATTTT. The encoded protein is CASSTGQISGNTIYF.